Listed here are 19 T cell receptor beta chains from one sample, sequenced in a study of CD8 T cells in Susac syndrome (dated by TCRdb to the late 2010s). Preparation of the library involved the immunoSEQ multiplex PCR assay. RNA was extracted using the RNeasy kit, and about 0.45 to 1 ug of the RNA was reverse transcribed with random hexamers. TCRdb reworked the public reads: Q25 trimming with fastp, MiXCR clone assembly, productive beta chains retained. Every entry covers one CDR3 protein and lists the most common genes and DNA from its rows. Across this sample there are about 210,000 distinct CDR3 sequences, with about 95% seen only once. Together, the top ten hold 0.075% to 0.095% of the sample. The sequenced material came from CD4+ T cells from PBMCs. All receptors derive from a human donor with multiple sclerosis.

The rearrangement links TRBV11-2 to TRBJ2-1; 8 positions match TRBD1. Trimming removed 5 bases from V and 0 bases from J; junction bases left unmatched: 3. Per the germline V gene, CDR1 is SGHAT and CDR2 is FQNNGV. This CDR3 has 15 amino acids. The DNA for the CDR3 is TGTGCCAGCAGCAATGGGACAGGCTCCTACAATGAGCAGTTCTTC. This codes for CASSNGTGSYNEQFF.

CDR3 nucleotide sequence: TGCAGTGCTAAAATTACGGTAACAGATACGCAGTATTTT. It is translated as CSAKITVTDTQYF. The chain couples TRBV20-1 to TRBJ2-3; no reliable D call. Trimming removed 4 bases at V and 3 bases at J, with 11 bases between. The CDR3 sequence is 13 residues long. Germline values: CDR1 DFQATT, CDR2 SNEGSKA (reference sequence).

As to this clonotype: Compared with germline, one end of the junction differs, possibly owing to a read error. The chain couples TRBV7-7 to TRBJ2-5, with a possible D match to TRBD1 (5 bases). Germline CDR1 SSHAT, CDR2 FNYEAQ (reference sequence). The CDR3 has 13 residues. This chain's CDR3 is CASSLAGFETQYF. CDR3 sequence (DNA): TGTGCTAGCAGCTTAGCAGGGTTTGAGACCCAGTACTTC.

The V call is TRBV7-9, the J call TRBJ2-5; TRBD1 aligns across 8 bases. Germline loops: CDR1 SEHNR, CDR2 FQNEAQ (reference sequence). Trimming took 5 bases from V and 4 from J; bases not matched to a gene: 9. This CDR3 comprises 15 residues. The CDR3 protein is CASSAKSTGVETQYF. The CDR3 region has the DNA TGTGCCAGCAGCGCTAAATCGACAGGGGTAGAGACCCAGTACTTC. The variable domain in full, with the rest retrieved from reference TRBV7-9 and TRBJ2-5, is DTGVSQNPRHKITKRGQNVTFRCDPISEHNRLYWYRQTLGQGPEFLTYFQNEAQLEKSRLLSDRFSAERPKGSFSTLEIQRTEQGDSAMYLCASSAKSTGVETQYFGPGTRLLVL.

The J gene is TRBJ1-2, the V gene TRBV12-3 or TRBV12-4; no firm D call. Trimming took 6 bases from V and 6 from J, leaving 11 bases between them. The CDR3 covers 12 residues. CDR3 in DNA: TGTGCCAGCAGCTACGACCCTAATGGCTACACCTTC. As protein: CASSYDPNGYTF.

The genes are TRBV20-1 and TRBJ2-7, with a weak D call TRBD1 (6 bases). The CDR3 extends over 12 amino acids. Germline values: CDR1 DFQATT, CDR2 SNEGSKA (reference sequence). The V end was cut by 5 bases, the J end by 5 bases, with 13 bases between. The CDR3 protein is CSAAGQGNEQYF. As DNA, the CDR3 is TGCAGTGCTGCCGGTCAGGGGAACGAGCAGTACTTC.

This chain links TRBV3-1 with TRBJ1-1; D remains unclear. Germline V CDR1 and CDR2: LGHDT, YNNKEL (reference sequence). The CDR3 covers 18 residues. Trimming took off 4 bases at V and 7 bases at J, with 28 bases between the two ends. The CDR3 bases are TGTGCCAGCAGCCCCTACTCAGCCGGACGTACTCTTGTCTTTGAAGCTTTCTTT. Translated, it gives CASSPYSAGRTLVFEAFF.

V usage is TRBV20-1 and J usage is TRBJ1-3; no clear D gene. The CDR3 consists of 14 residues. The V and J ends lost 5 bases and 1 base respectively, with 12 bases between them. CDR1 is DFQATT and CDR2 is SNEGSKA in the germline V gene (reference sequence). The CDR3 DNA reads as TGCAGTGCTCGACTCGGCGGGTCTGGAAACACCATATATTTT. Its protein product is CSARLGGSGNTIYF.

The chain employs TRBV6-2 or TRBV6-3 and TRBJ2-2, with D perhaps TRBD2 (5 bases). The CDR3 totals 13 residues. V was cut by 6 bases and J by 7 bases, with 12 bases left in between. The germline gives CDR1 MNHEY, CDR2 SVGEGT. The DNA for the CDR3 is TGTGCCAGCAGAATCGGAGGCGGCGGGGAGCTGTTTTTT. This encodes CASRIGGGGELFF.

This sequence joins TRBV20-1 and TRBJ2-7, with a weak D call TRBD2 (5 bases). The CDR3 has 14 amino acids. Trimming took 6 bases from V and 0 from J, leaving 15 bases between them. Per the germline V gene, CDR1 is DFQATT and CDR2 is SNEGSKA (reference sequence). CDR3 protein: CSAPIYGSSYEQYF. The CDR3 DNA sequence: TGCAGTGCCCCGATATATGGGAGCTCCTACGAGCAGTACTTC.

This chain connects TRBV6-5 to TRBJ2-4; D could derive from TRBD1 or TRBD2 (6 bases each). Looked up from germline, CDR1 is MNHEY and CDR2 is SVGAGI. Deletions cut 4 bases from V and 7 bases from J, with 26 bases between. The CDR3 is 18 amino acids. CDR3: CASSSPNGGRGGWNIQYF. As DNA, the CDR3 is TGTGCCAGCAGTTCACCAAACGGGGGCCGCGGAGGGTGGAACATTCAGTACTTC.

V is TRBV12-3 or TRBV12-4 and J is TRBJ2-1; 7 positions agree with TRBD2. The CDR3 spans 13 residues. V trimming: 8 bases; J trimming: 0 bases; junction bases outside the gene matches: 1. The CDR3 reads CASRDYSYNEQFF. As DNA, the CDR3 is TGTGCCAGCCGGGACTACTCCTACAATGAGCAGTTCTTC.

This clonotype was detected a few times. CDR3 sequence reads: CASSLGGGAGETQYF. In DNA form, the CDR3 reads TGTGCCAGCAGTTTAGGAGGGGGCGCGGGGGAGACCCAGTACTTC. This chain joins TRBV27 and TRBJ2-5; tentative D call: TRBD1 (7 bases). With 2 bases removed from V and 5 bases from J, the gap between germline ends came to 15 bases. Per the germline V gene, CDR1 is MNHEY and CDR2 is SMNVEV (reference sequence). This CDR3 has 15 amino acids.

The chain is built from TRBV27 and TRBJ2-2; D possibly corresponds to TRBD1 (6 bases). V dropped 5 bases and J dropped 5 bases, with 9 bases sitting between them. The CDR3 sequence is 13 residues long. Germline assignment: CDR1 MNHEY and CDR2 SMNVEV (reference sequence). This chain's CDR3 is CASSIQGTGELFF. The CDR3 DNA follows: TGTGCCAGCAGTATACAGGGAACCGGGGAGCTGTTTTTT.

V usage is TRBV20-1 and J usage is TRBJ2-1; tentative D call: TRBD2 (6 bases). This CDR3 has 16 residues. From germline, CDR1 is DFQATT and CDR2 SNEGSKA (reference sequence). Trimming left V 4 bases short and J 5 bases short, with 21 bases between. In nucleotides, the CDR3 is TGCAGTGCTATCCCCCCCCTGGGCGGGAAAGACAATGAGCAGTTCTTC. This sequence encodes CSAIPPLGGKDNEQFF.

The rearrangement joins TRBV20-1 to TRBJ2-5; tentative D call: TRBD2 (5 bases). This CDR3 comprises 15 residues. The germline gives CDR1 DFQATT, CDR2 SNEGSKA (reference sequence). Trimming removed 2 bases at V and 0 bases at J, with 13 bases between. CDR3 nucleotide sequence: TGCAGTGCTAGAACCGCGGGTCTATACCAAGAGACCCAGTACTTC. Amino acid sequence: CSARTAGLYQETQYF.

The chain joins TRBV20-1 to TRBJ2-1; 7 nucleotides match TRBD2. This CDR3 has 15 residues. Germline CDR1 DFQATT, CDR2 SNEGSKA (reference sequence). J gave up 1 base and V 6 bases, and 9 bases lay outside the gene matches. The CDR3 sequence: CSAHPSSGSYNEQFF. The CDR3 DNA sequence: TGCAGTGCCCATCCCTCTAGCGGATCCTACAATGAGCAGTTCTTC.

The CDR3 loop reads CASSARGGNQPQHF. CDR3 nucleotide sequence: TGTGCCAGCAGCGCCAGGGGTGGCAATCAGCCCCAGCATTTT. V is TRBV3-1 and J is TRBJ1-5, with D possibly matching TRBD1 (6 bases). CDR1 is LGHDT, CDR2 YNNKEL, per germline (reference sequence). V lost 5 bases and J 2 bases, leaving 10 bases between the germline ends. The CDR3 contains 14 residues. The full variable domain, completed using reference TRBV3-1 and TRBJ1-5, is DTAVSQTPKYLVTQMGNDKSIKCEQNLGHDTMYWYKQDSKKFLKIMFSYNNKELIINETVPNRFSPKSPDKAHLNLHINSLELGDSAVYFCASSARGGNQPQHFGDGTRLSIL.

This clonotype was recorded once. The V gene is TRBV18, the J gene TRBJ2-1; D unresolved. V was clipped by 3 bases and J by 6 bases, with 6 bases between them. CDR3 length: 12 amino acids. Germline CDR1 is KGHSH and CDR2 is LQKENI. The CDR3 loop is CASSPLSNEQFF. CDR3 in DNA: TGTGCCAGCTCACCGTTAAGCAATGAGCAGTTCTTC.